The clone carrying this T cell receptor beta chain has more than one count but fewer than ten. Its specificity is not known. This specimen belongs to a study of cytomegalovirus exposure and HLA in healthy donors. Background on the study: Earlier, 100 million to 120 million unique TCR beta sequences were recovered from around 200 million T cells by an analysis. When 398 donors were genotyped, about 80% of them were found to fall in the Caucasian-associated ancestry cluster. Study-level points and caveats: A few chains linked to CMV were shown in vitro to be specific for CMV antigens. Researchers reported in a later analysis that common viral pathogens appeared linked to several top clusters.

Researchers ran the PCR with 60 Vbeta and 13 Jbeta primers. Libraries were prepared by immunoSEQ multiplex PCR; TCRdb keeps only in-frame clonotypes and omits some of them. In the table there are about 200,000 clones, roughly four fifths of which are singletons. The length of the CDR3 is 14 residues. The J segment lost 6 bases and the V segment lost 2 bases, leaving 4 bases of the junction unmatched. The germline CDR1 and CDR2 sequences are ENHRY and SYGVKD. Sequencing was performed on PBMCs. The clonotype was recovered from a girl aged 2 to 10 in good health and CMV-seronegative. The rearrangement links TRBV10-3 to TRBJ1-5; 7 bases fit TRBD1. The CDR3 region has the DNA TGTGCCATCAGTGAGGACAGGGTGGGTCAGCCCCAGCATTTT. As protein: CAISEDRVGQPQHF.